The 22 T cell receptor beta chains listed next were all sequenced from one sample in a study of T-cell reconstitution after alpha-beta-depleted transplantation in children. During its preparation, the TCRbeta library received unique molecular identifiers. TCRdb analysed the PCR reads with MiXCR anew, one entry per CDR3 protein. The profile covers approximately 98,000 distinct CDR3 sequences, with approximately 6.6% appearing a single time and roughly 24% taken by the ten largest. The starting material was PBMCs, mostly from graft donor cells, obtained 360 days after TCRalphabeta/CD19-depleted stem cell transplant. The receptors were gathered from a male patient under 10 years old who had a stem cell transplant for acute lymphoblastic leukemia, so the T cells may come from the graft donor.

This clonotype has a count of ten or more. The V gene is TRBV10-3, the J gene TRBJ1-2; tentative D call: TRBD1 (6 bases). This CDR3 has 15 amino acids. The V end was cut by 0 bases, the J end by 4 bases, with 12 bases between. CDR1 and CDR2 from the germline V gene are ENHRY and SYGVKD. CDR3 in amino acids: CAISESSGARYGYTF. The CDR3 DNA reads TGTGCCATCAGTGAGTCATCGGGGGCGCGCTATGGCTACACCTTC.

The sample holds many counts of this clonotype. The rearrangement links TRBV5-1 to TRBJ2-1, with D possibly TRBD2 on 6 matching bases. Germline CDR1 and CDR2: SGHRS and YFSETQ. CDR3 length equals 15 residues. V was cut by 2 bases and J by 2 bases, with 11 bases left in between. CDR3 amino acids: CASSFPPSAYNEQFF. As DNA, the CDR3 is TGCGCCAGCAGCTTTCCCCCTAGCGCCTACAATGAGCAGTTCTTC.

This clonotype came up many times. The chain uses TRBV7-9 and TRBJ2-7; no clear D. The CDR3 consists of 12 residues. CDR1 SEHNR and CDR2 FQNEAQ come from the germline V gene (reference sequence). Trimming removed 5 bases at V and 9 bases at J, with 14 bases between. The CDR3 nucleotides are TGTGCCAGCAGCACCTGGACCGGAAGGCAGTACTTC. It specifies CASSTWTGRQYF.

This clonotype appeared a few times. The rearrangement joins TRBV7-3 to TRBJ2-3, with 7 bases lining up with TRBD2. The length of the CDR3 is 14 residues. The J segment lost 6 bases and the V segment lost 1 base, leaving 4 bases of the junction unmatched. Looked up from germline, CDR1 is SGHTA and CDR2 is FQGTGA. CDR3: CASSLRAGLDTQYF. In nucleotides, the CDR3 is TGTGCCAGCAGCTTAAGAGCGGGGCTGGATACGCAGTATTTT.

This clonotype was observed at least ten times. The genes are TRBV3-1 and TRBJ1-1; D is undetermined. Germline V gene lookup returns CDR1 LGHDT and CDR2 YNNKEL (reference sequence). Trimming stripped 4 bases from V and 0 bases from J, with 9 bases between. The CDR3 contains 14 residues. This CDR3 reads CASSRPGMNTEAFF. The CDR3 DNA sequence: TGTGCCAGCAGCCGACCTGGAATGAACACTGAAGCTTTCTTT.

The sample holds many counts of this clonotype. This chain connects TRBV7-2 to TRBJ2-7; tentatively, D is TRBD1 (6 bases). CDR1 and CDR2 (germline): SGHTA, FQGNSA. Deletions cut 3 bases from V and 3 bases from J, with 9 bases between. The CDR3 spans 13 residues. The CDR3 DNA is TGTGCCAGCAGCTTGGACAGCTACTACGAGCAGTACTTC. It yields the protein CASSLDSYYEQYF.

This clonotype has only a few counts. V gene TRBV6-2 or TRBV6-3 combines with J gene TRBJ2-7; maybe TRBD2 (5 bases). Trimming took off 6 bases at V and 3 bases at J, with 15 bases between the two ends. The CDR3 spans 14 residues. Germline CDR1 and CDR2: MNHEY and SVGEGT. The DNA for the CDR3 is TGTGCCAGCAGGTCAATCGGACTGTACTACGAGCAGTACTTC. This gives the protein CASRSIGLYYEQYF.

This rearrangement joins TRBV20-1 to TRBJ1-2; D is unclear. The CDR3 length is 15 residues. CDR1 is DFQATT, CDR2 SNEGSKA, per germline (reference sequence). Trimming took off 3 bases at V and 4 bases at J, with 18 bases between the two ends. The CDR3 sequence is CSASPLEVVGYGYTF. The CDR3 DNA is TGCAGTGCTAGCCCTCTCGAGGTGGTCGGCTATGGCTACACCTTC.

This clonotype has a count of ten or more. This chain links TRBV4-2 with TRBJ2-1; tentative D call: TRBD1 (7 bases). The CDR3 covers 14 residues. The germline gives CDR1 LGHNA, CDR2 YNFKEQ. V was shortened by 7 bases and J by 8 bases, with 18 bases between the two germline ends. CDR3 nucleotides: TGTGCCAGCACTCCGGGGTCCAGGGGGGATGAGCAGTTCTTC. Its protein is CASTPGSRGDEQFF.

A few counts support this clonotype. This chain links TRBV4-1 with TRBJ2-5; a possible D gene is TRBD2 (6 bases). The germline V and J ends were trimmed by 3 bases and 0 bases, with 11 bases remaining between them. CDR1 is MGHRA, CDR2 YSYEKL, per germline. This CDR3 comprises 15 residues. In DNA, the CDR3 is TGCGCCAGCAGCCAGGAGGGCCCGTACCAAGAGACCCAGTACTTC. Its translation is CASSQEGPYQETQYF.

This clonotype appeared a few times. The chain has TRBV7-9 and TRBJ2-5; the D gene is possibly TRBD1 (6 bases). Trimming shortened V by 5 bases and J by 2 bases, and 15 bases separated the two germline ends. CDR1 is SEHNR and CDR2 is FQNEAQ in the germline V gene (reference sequence). The CDR3 runs to 15 residues. The CDR3 DNA reads TGTGCCAGCAGCCGTCCAGGGGCCCCACAAGAGACCCAGTACTTC. Protein product: CASSRPGAPQETQYF.

J is TRBJ2-7 and V is TRBV11-3; the match to TRBD1 covers 8 bases. This CDR3 has 15 residues. J gave up 3 bases and V 0 bases, and 4 bases lay outside the gene matches. Germline CDR1 SGHNT, CDR2 YENEEA. The CDR3 protein is CASSLEFGQGYEQYF. Here the CDR3 DNA reads TGTGCCAGCAGCTTAGAATTCGGACAGGGCTACGAGCAGTACTTC. The full variable domain, rest sourced from reference TRBV11-3 and TRBJ2-7, is EAGVVQSPRYKIIEKKQPVAFWCNPISGHNTLYWYLQNLGQGPELLIRYENEEAVDDSQLPKDRFSAERLKGVDSTLKIQPAELGDSAVYLCASSLEFGQGYEQYFGPGTRLTVT.

This clonotype was found many times. J is TRBJ2-7 and V is TRBV12-3 or TRBV12-4; a weak D match, TRBD1 (5 bases). This CDR3 contains 14 residues. The germline V and J ends were trimmed by 2 bases and 3 bases, with 11 bases remaining between them. CDR3 DNA: TGTGCCAGCAGTTTAACCCCCCAGGGCTACGAGCAGTACTTC. Protein sequence: CASSLTPQGYEQYF.

This clonotype has ten or more counts. The rearrangement joins TRBV27 to TRBJ2-3; 7 bases map to TRBD1. Per germline, CDR1 MNHEY and CDR2 SMNVEV (reference sequence). The CDR3 extends over 15 amino acids. V was clipped by 5 bases and J by 2 bases; unmatched bases: 7. Written as DNA, the CDR3 is TGTGCCAGCAGTACGGGACAGTCCTACACAGATACGCAGTATTTT. This encodes CASSTGQSYTDTQYF.

This chain joins TRBV30 and TRBJ1-1; the D gene is possibly TRBD1 (6 bases). Trimming stripped 3 bases from V and 7 bases from J, with 15 bases between. The CDR3 contains 13 residues. Germline-derived CDR1 and CDR2 are GTSNPN and SVGIG (reference sequence). As DNA, the CDR3 is TGTGCCTGGAGGGTGACAGGATCGTTTGAAGCTTTCTTT. Translating it yields CAWRVTGSFEAFF.

This clonotype was counted many times. V usage is TRBV4-3 and J usage is TRBJ2-3; 10 positions match TRBD2. The trim removed 0 bases at V and 6 bases at J, leaving 6 bases unmatched. CDR3 length equals 16 residues. CDR1 is LGHNA and CDR2 is YSLEER in the germline V gene. The CDR3: CASSQDLASGGDTQYF. The CDR3 coding sequence is TGCGCCAGCAGCCAAGATTTGGCTAGCGGGGGTGATACGCAGTATTTT.

This clonotype was counted at least ten times. This rearrangement joins TRBV28 to TRBJ2-3, with D unclear. Germline V gene lookup returns CDR1 MDHEN and CDR2 SYDVKM. The CDR3 sequence is 12 residues long. Trimming took 10 bases from V and 5 from J, leaving 13 bases between them. Here the CDR3 reads CATRPGVDTQYF. CDR3 bases: TGTGCCACCCGTCCTGGGGTAGATACGCAGTATTTT.

In this sample, this clonotype turned up a few times. The J gene is TRBJ2-2, the V gene TRBV6-7; 7 bases fit TRBD1. TRBV6-7 falls under the ORF class, with uncertain function. V lost 2 bases to trimming and J lost 2 bases; unmatched junction nucleotides: 8. The CDR3 is 17 residues long. The CDR3 DNA sequence: TGTGCCAGCAGTTACGCCACAGGGGACGTAAACACCGGGGAGCTGTTTTTT. Translated, it gives CASSYATGDVNTGELFF.

The V call is TRBV11-2, the J call TRBJ2-7, with D unresolved. Trimming removed 3 bases at V and 0 bases at J, with 18 bases between. CDR1 and CDR2 from the germline V gene are SGHAT and FQNNGV. There are 17 residues in the CDR3. In nucleotides, the CDR3 is TGTGCCAGCAGCTTTCCCATGGTAGTGGGGTTCTCCTACGAGCAGTACTTC. Amino acid sequence: CASSFPMVVGFSYEQYF.

This clonotype was picked up many times. This rearrangement joins TRBV28 to TRBJ2-7, with D maybe TRBD2 (5 bases). Trimming shortened V by 8 bases and J by 2 bases, and 10 bases separated the two germline ends. The CDR3 has 12 amino acids. Germline V gives CDR1 MDHEN, CDR2 SYDVKM. The CDR3 region is CASGSETYEQYF. CDR3 bases: TGTGCCAGCGGTAGCGAGACCTACGAGCAGTACTTC.

The table lists this clonotype with a few counts. This chain links TRBV18 with TRBJ2-1, with D possibly matching TRBD1 (6 bases). CDR1 is KGHSH and CDR2 is LQKENI in the germline V gene. Trimming pared 6 bases from V and 0 bases from J, leaving 12 bases between. CDR3 length: 15 amino acids. CDR3 in amino acids: CASSPRDNSYNEQFF. CDR3 DNA: TGTGCCAGCTCCCCTCGGGACAACTCCTACAATGAGCAGTTCTTC.

Within the sample, this clonotype is medium-sized (0.01 to 0.1%). V is TRBV19 and J is TRBJ2-3; D is perhaps TRBD1 (6 bases). Germline-derived CDR1 and CDR2 are LNHDA and SQIVND (reference sequence). Trimming removed 3 bases at V and 1 base at J, with 11 bases between. The CDR3 spans 15 residues. The CDR3 DNA follows: TGTGCCAGTAGTATGACAGGCTTGGGCACAGATACGCAGTATTTT. Amino acid sequence: CASSMTGLGTDTQYF.